A selection of T cell receptor beta chains follows, all from one sample in a study of T-cell memory formation after mild COVID-19. TCRdb redid the calling of the 5' RACE reads with MiXCR, one entry per CDR3 protein. The table lists roughly 250,000 distinct CDR3 sequences, approximately 15% of them singletons. Sample: PBMCs or a T cell subset sorted from them (not recorded which). The origin of the receptors is a man aged 18-30 years who had mild COVID-19 (a few samples of this study predate the infection). Cell type and time point are not known. CDR3s include the opening cysteine and the closing phenylalanine or tryptophan. The order of the fields is CDR3 protein, CDR3 DNA, J gene, D gene, CDR3 length, V gene, clone size. A D gene is named only where the DNA matches it firmly. Clone size is given for some rows only: seen once, a few or many times, or a class if the clone is expanded.

cdr3_aa: CASSLGPGGEGTGELFF
cdr3_nt: TGTGCCAGCAGCTTAGGCCCGGGCGGGGAGGGGACCGGGGAGCTGTTTTTT
j_call: TRBJ2-2
d_call: TRBD2
cdr3_length: 17
v_call: TRBV7-2
clone_size: NA

cdr3_aa: CASSFGPGGNTIYF
cdr3_nt: TGTGCCAGCAGCTTTGGGCCCGGAGGAAACACCATATATTTT
j_call: TRBJ1-3
d_call: NA
cdr3_length: 14
v_call: TRBV5-4
clone_size: NA

cdr3_aa: CAWLARGSGLRGEVFF
cdr3_nt: TGTGCCTGGCTCGCAAGGGGCTCAGGTTTGAGGGGCGAAGTTTTCTTT
j_call: TRBJ1-1
d_call: NA
cdr3_length: 16
v_call: TRBV30
clone_size: NA

cdr3_aa: CASSPRGAFTYNEQFF
cdr3_nt: TGTGCCAGCAGCCCCCGCGGGGCCTTTACCTACAATGAGCAGTTCTTC
j_call: TRBJ2-1
d_call: NA
cdr3_length: 16
v_call: TRBV11-2
clone_size: many

cdr3_aa: CASSLLLARGREQYF
cdr3_nt: TGTGCCAGCAGCTTACTCTTGGCCAGGGGGCGCGAGCAGTACTTC
j_call: TRBJ2-7
d_call: TRBD1
cdr3_length: 15
v_call: TRBV7-2
clone_size: NA

cdr3_aa: CASSQDLTPQWAQHF
cdr3_nt: TGCGCCAGCAGCCAAGATCTCACGCCCCAATGGGCCCAGCATTTT
j_call: TRBJ1-5
d_call: NA
cdr3_length: 15
v_call: TRBV4-3
clone_size: NA

cdr3_aa: CASRRSFDPRTEAFF
cdr3_nt: TGTGCCAGCAGGAGGTCTTTTGACCCGAGGACTGAAGCTTTCTTT
j_call: TRBJ1-1
d_call: NA
cdr3_length: 15
v_call: TRBV6-5
clone_size: few

cdr3_aa: CASSHESGGRIYF
cdr3_nt: TGTGCCAGCAGCCATGAGAGCGGGGGCCGCATTTATTTT
j_call: TRBJ2-3
d_call: TRBD2
cdr3_length: 13
v_call: TRBV7-9
clone_size: NA

cdr3_aa: CSVALGDGQTDTQYF
cdr3_nt: TGCAGCGTTGCTCTCGGGGACGGACAAACAGATACGCAGTATTTT
j_call: TRBJ2-3
d_call: NA
cdr3_length: 15
v_call: TRBV29-1
clone_size: once

cdr3_aa: CASSNVRTGSPEAFF
cdr3_nt: TGTGCCAGCAGTAACGTCCGGACGGGAAGCCCTGAAGCTTTCTTT
j_call: TRBJ1-1
d_call: NA
cdr3_length: 15
v_call: TRBV6-5
clone_size: NA

cdr3_aa: CASSRTGSKETQYF
cdr3_nt: TGTGCCAGCAGCCGGACAGGGAGTAAGGAGACCCAGTACTTC
j_call: TRBJ2-5
d_call: TRBD1
cdr3_length: 14
v_call: TRBV7-9
clone_size: NA

cdr3_aa: CASSPDWHGKLFF
cdr3_nt: TGTGCCAGCAGTCCTGATTGGCACGGAAAACTGTTTTTT
j_call: TRBJ1-4
d_call: NA
cdr3_length: 13
v_call: TRBV12-3/TRBV12-4
clone_size: few

cdr3_aa: CASSGTTYLPTEDTQYF
cdr3_nt: TGCGCCAGCAGCGGGACCACATATTTGCCCACGGAAGATACGCAGTATTTT
j_call: TRBJ2-3
d_call: NA
cdr3_length: 17
v_call: TRBV5-1
clone_size: few